This T cell receptor (beta chain) appears in the sequencing data of a study of T-cell reconstitution after alpha-beta-depleted transplantation in children. Points from the study as a whole: In patients about two months after transplant, alpha-beta T cells reportedly arose from several hundred expanded graft clones. Surviving thymic progenitors and recipient T cells were the source of high TCRbeta diversity at day 60 in some patients.

The authors prepared the TCRbeta library with unique molecular identifiers. In TCRdb, the PCR reads were re-called with MiXCR into one record per CDR3 protein. The profile shows a few hundred thousand distinct CDR3 sequences, over 10% of them singletons. The CDR3 has 16 residues. Trimming at V came to 7 bases and at J to 1 base, leaving 13 bases not matched to a gene. Germline CDR1 is SEHNR and CDR2 is FQNEAQ (reference sequence). This clonotype was seen a handful of times. What it binds is not known. The receptor's source is a male patient younger than 18 who had a stem cell transplant for acute myeloid leukemia, so the T cells may come from the graft donor. Specimen: PBMCs, mostly from graft donor cells, collected 360 days after TCRalphabeta/CD19-depleted stem cell transplant. This chain links TRBV7-9 with TRBJ2-7, with 7 bases identical to TRBD2. CDR3 region: CASTEPPVLASYEQYF. CDR3 DNA: TGTGCCAGCACCGAGCCCCCAGTACTAGCGTCCTACGAGCAGTACTTC.